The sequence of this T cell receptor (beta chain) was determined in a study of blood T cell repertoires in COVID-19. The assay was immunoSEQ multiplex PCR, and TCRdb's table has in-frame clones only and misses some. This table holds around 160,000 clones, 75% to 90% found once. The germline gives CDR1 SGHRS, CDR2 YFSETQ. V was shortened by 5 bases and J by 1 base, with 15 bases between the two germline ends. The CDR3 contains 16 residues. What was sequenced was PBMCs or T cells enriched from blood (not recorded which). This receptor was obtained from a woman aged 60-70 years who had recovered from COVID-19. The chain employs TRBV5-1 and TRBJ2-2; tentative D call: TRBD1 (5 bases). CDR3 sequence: CASSLAGSVNTGELFF. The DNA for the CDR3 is TGCGCCAGCAGTCTTGCAGGGTCGGTGAACACCGGGGAGCTGTTTTTT.